The 27 T cell receptor beta chains listed next were all sequenced from one sample in a study of T cell responses to AZD1222 COVID-19 vaccine. This table comes from immunoSEQ multiplex PCR, and its TCRdb copy is limited to in-frame clones, with some not included. The table shows about 89,000 clones, with about 93% occurring only once. Sequenced here: peripheral blood, sampled 28 days after the second AZD1222 dose. Receptors originate from an adult who received the AZD1222 COVID-19 vaccine.

The V call is TRBV9, the J call TRBJ2-7, with D tentatively TRBD1 (5 bases). The CDR3 is 16 amino acids. CDR1 SGDLS and CDR2 YYNGEE come from the germline V gene. Deletions cut 3 bases from V and 7 bases from J, with 23 bases between. CDR3 bases: TGTGCCAGCAGCGCCATAGATATAATCGGTTCAGGGGAGCAGTACTTC. This sequence encodes CASSAIDIIGSGEQYF. Drawing the rest from reference TRBV9 and TRBJ2-7, the complete variable domain is DSGVTQTPKHLITATGQRVTLRCSPRSGDLSVYWYQQSLDQGLQFLIQYYNGEERAKGNILERFSAQQFPDLHSELNLSSLELGDSALYFCASSAIDIIGSGEQYFGPGTRLTVT.

The V gene is TRBV30, the J gene TRBJ1-2; D gene unclear. Trimming left V 3 bases short and J 3 bases short, with 14 bases between. CDR3 length: 14 residues. Looked up from germline, CDR1 is GTSNPN and CDR2 is SVGIG (reference sequence). The CDR3: CAWRGRGFDYGYTF. Here the CDR3 DNA reads TGTGCCTGGAGGGGCCGAGGGTTCGACTATGGCTACACCTTC.

V gene TRBV5-4 combines with J gene TRBJ2-1; 10 bases agree with TRBD1. The trim removed 2 bases at V and 4 bases at J, leaving 3 bases unmatched. Germline V gene sequence: CDR1 SGHNT, CDR2 YYREEE (reference sequence). This CDR3 is 15 amino acids long. The DNA of the CDR3 is TGTGCCAGCAGCTTTCGACAGGGGGCGTACAATGAGCAGTTCTTC. Protein sequence: CASSFRQGAYNEQFF.

The genes are TRBV5-5 and TRBJ2-5, with 7 bases aligning to TRBD1. In germline, CDR1 is SGHKS, CDR2 YYEKEE (reference sequence). The CDR3 spans 14 residues. The trim removed 4 bases at V and 1 base at J, leaving 4 bases unmatched. The chain's CDR3 is CASSRGQTQETQYF. CDR3 in DNA: TGTGCCAGCAGCCGGGGACAGACCCAAGAGACCCAGTACTTC. The entire variable domain, with the rest obtained from reference TRBV5-5 and TRBJ2-5, is as follows: DAGVTQSPTHLIKTRGQQVTLRCSPISGHKSVSWYQQVLGQGPQFIFQYYEKEERGRGNFPDRFSARQFPNYSSELNVNALLLGDSALYLCASSRGQTQETQYFGPGTRLLVL.

The chain combines TRBV11-3 with TRBJ1-1, with unresolved D. The V and J ends lost 0 bases and 1 base respectively, with 3 bases between them. CDR3 size: 13 residues. Germline V CDR1 and CDR2: SGHNT, YENEEA. The CDR3 loop reads CASSLEGNTEAFF. CDR3 DNA sequence: TGTGCCAGCAGCTTAGAGGGGAACACTGAAGCTTTCTTT.

The V call is TRBV19, the J call TRBJ2-4; 7 positions agree with TRBD1. Germline V lookup: CDR1 LNHDA, CDR2 SQIVND (reference sequence). There are 14 residues in the CDR3. J gave up 8 bases and V 3 bases, and 7 bases lay outside the gene matches. This CDR3 reads CASSMGYRGDIQYF. CDR3 coding DNA: TGTGCCAGTAGTATGGGTTACAGGGGAGACATTCAGTACTTC. The variable domain in full, completed from reference TRBV19 and TRBJ2-4, reads DGGITQSPKYLFRKEGQNVTLSCEQNLNHDAMYWYRQDPGQGLRLIYYSQIVNDFQKGDIAEGYSVSREKKESFPLTVTSAQKNPTAFYLCASSMGYRGDIQYFGAGTRLSVL.

V is TRBV4-1 and J is TRBJ1-4; D unresolved. The CDR3 sequence is 15 residues long. The germline V and J ends were trimmed by 0 bases and 4 bases, with 9 bases remaining between them. Germline assignment: CDR1 MGHRA and CDR2 YSYEKL. The CDR3 DNA reads as TGCGCCAGCAGCCAAGATGGCAGAATTAATGAAAAACTGTTTTTT. As protein: CASSQDGRINEKLFF.

J is TRBJ2-6 and V is TRBV5-1; D gene unclear. V was trimmed by 4 bases and J by 0 bases, leaving 8 bases between them. This CDR3 has 15 amino acids. CDR1 and CDR2 from the germline V gene are SGHRS and YFSETQ. The CDR3 loop is CASSPTVSGANVLTF. The DNA for the CDR3 is TGCGCCAGCAGCCCCACGGTCTCTGGGGCCAACGTCCTGACTTTC.

This chain joins TRBV7-8 and TRBJ1-5; 10 bases are a match to TRBD1. V dropped 0 bases and J dropped 7; count of bases not matched to a gene: 18. Germline CDR1 reads SGHVS; CDR2 reads FQNEAQ. CDR3 size: 20 residues. This CDR3 is CASSLAPGDRGRKWGQPQHF. In DNA, the CDR3 is TGTGCCAGCAGCTTAGCGCCGGGAGACAGGGGGCGAAAATGGGGCCAGCCCCAGCATTTT.

This clone was seen only a few times. This rearrangement joins TRBV28 to TRBJ1-3, with 7 bases that match TRBD1. CDR3 length: 17 amino acids. From germline, CDR1 is MDHEN and CDR2 SYDVKM. With 8 bases clipped from V and 3 bases from J, the junction kept 16 bases outside the gene matches. The CDR3 loop is CASYSLPRGDDGNTIYF. CDR3 DNA sequence: TGTGCCAGCTACAGTTTACCCAGGGGGGATGATGGAAACACCATATATTTT.

The chain combines TRBV14 with TRBJ1-2, with 8 bases identical to TRBD1. CDR3 length: 14 amino acids. Germline CDR1 reads SGHDN; CDR2 reads FVKESK. After removal of 4 bases from V and 7 bases from J, the junction contained 8 bases not matched to a gene. DNA for the CDR3: TGTGCCAGCAGCCCCGCGGACAGGGCGCGTGGCTACACCTTC. As protein: CASSPADRARGYTF.

The chain links TRBV7-3 to TRBJ1-1, with TRBD1 identical over 8 bases. V was clipped by 5 bases and J by 5 bases; unmatched bases: 4. CDR3 length: 13 residues. Germline V gives CDR1 SGHTA, CDR2 FQGTGA. CDR3 loop: CASSPGGGTEAFF. The CDR3 DNA reads as TGTGCCAGCAGCCCAGGGGGCGGAACTGAAGCTTTCTTT.

The chain combines TRBV9 with TRBJ1-1; TRBD1 matches 8 bases. With V trimmed by 5 bases and J by 4 bases, 4 bases remained unmatched. Germline V lookup: CDR1 SGDLS, CDR2 YYNGEE. This CDR3 spans 13 amino acids. The chain's CDR3 is CASRGTGGTEAFF. The CDR3 region has the DNA TGTGCCAGCAGAGGGACAGGCGGCACTGAAGCTTTCTTT. The whole variable domain, remainder taken from reference TRBV9 and TRBJ1-1, is DSGVTQTPKHLITATGQRVTLRCSPRSGDLSVYWYQQSLDQGLQFLIQYYNGEERAKGNILERFSAQQFPDLHSELNLSSLELGDSALYFCASRGTGGTEAFFGQGTRLTVV.

CDR3 in amino acids: CASSPPNGYNSPLHF. As DNA, the CDR3 is TGTGCCAGCTCACCACCGAACGGGTATAATTCACCCCTCCACTTT. The chain is built from TRBV18 and TRBJ1-6; D gene unclear. CDR3 length: 15 amino acids. The germline CDR1 and CDR2 sequences are KGHSH and LQKENI. The V end lost 0 bases, the J end lost 4 bases, and 7 bases lay between the germline ends.

This chain links TRBV7-9 with TRBJ2-1; tentative D call: TRBD1 (6 bases). Trimming left V 5 bases short and J 8 bases short, with 13 bases between. The CDR3 covers 13 residues. Germline V CDR1 and CDR2: SEHNR, FQNEAQ (reference sequence). In DNA form, the CDR3 reads TGTGCCAGCAGCCGTTACAGGGATGATGAGCAGTTCTTC. It yields the protein CASSRYRDDEQFF.

This rearrangement joins TRBV30 to TRBJ2-7; TRBD1 aligns across 7 bases. Per germline, CDR1 GTSNPN and CDR2 SVGIG (reference sequence). The CDR3 has 13 residues. J lost 0 bases, V lost 2 bases, and 1 base had no gene match. CDR3 protein: CAWSRQGSYEQYF. In DNA form, the CDR3 reads TGTGCCTGGAGTAGACAGGGCTCCTACGAGCAGTACTTC. Using reference TRBV30 and TRBJ2-7 for the parts outside the CDR3, the full variable domain is SQTIHQWPATLVQPVGSPLSLECTVEGTSNPNLYWYRQAAGRGLQLLFYSVGIGQISSEVPQNLSASRPQDRQFILSSKKLLLSDSGFYLCAWSRQGSYEQYFGPGTRLTVT.

V usage is TRBV5-1 and J usage is TRBJ1-1; D remains ambiguous. Germline V CDR1 and CDR2: SGHRS, YFSETQ. The V end was cut by 1 base, the J end by 1 base, with 11 bases between. The CDR3 is 15 residues long. The CDR3 region is CASSLNRGKNTEAFF. The CDR3 region has the DNA TGCGCCAGCAGCTTGAACCGGGGAAAGAACACTGAAGCTTTCTTT.

V usage is TRBV5-4 and J usage is TRBJ2-4, with D perhaps being TRBD1 or TRBD2 (5 bases each). Trimming cost V 7 bases and J 6 bases, with 14 bases left between them. The CDR3 loop spans 13 amino acids. Germline CDR1 is SGHNT and CDR2 is YYREEE (reference sequence). CDR3 residues: CASGRWGSNIQYF. The CDR3 DNA sequence: TGTGCCAGCGGAAGATGGGGGTCAAACATTCAGTACTTC.

The chain carries TRBV4-2 and TRBJ2-7; perhaps TRBD2 as D (6 bases). Between the trimmed V and J ends, which lost 6 bases and 2 bases, there was a span of 17 bases. The CDR3 length is 15 residues. Germline assignment: CDR1 LGHNA and CDR2 YNFKEQ. CDR3 bases: TGTGCCAGCAGTCACTCGGTGCGGGGCGCCTACGAGCAGTACTTC. Amino acid sequence: CASSHSVRGAYEQYF.

The rearrangement links TRBV27 to TRBJ1-6; a possible D gene is TRBD1 (6 bases). The ends were cut back, 6 bases at V and 0 bases at J, with 9 bases in the middle. Germline V CDR1 and CDR2: MNHEY, SMNVEV (reference sequence). The CDR3 totals 15 residues. The CDR3 spells CASSRGSSYNSPLHF. CDR3 DNA sequence: TGTGCCAGCAGCAGGGGAAGCTCCTATAATTCACCCCTCCACTTT.

V is TRBV18 and J is TRBJ2-1, with 8 bases matching TRBD2. Germline lookup yields CDR1 KGHSH and CDR2 LQKENI. CDR3 length: 13 amino acids. V lost 1 base to trimming and J lost 8 bases; unmatched junction nucleotides: 1. The CDR3 DNA is TGTGCCAGCTCACCACGCGGGGGGTATGAGCAGTTCTTC. Its protein is CASSPRGGYEQFF. Filled out from reference TRBV18 and TRBJ2-1, the complete variable domain reads NAGVMQNPRHLVRRRGQEARLRCSPMKGHSHVYWYRQLPEEGLKFMVYLQKENIIDESGMPKERFSAEFPKEGPSILRIQQVVRGDSAAYFCASSPRGGYEQFFGPGTRLTVL.

The gene calls are TRBV30 and TRBJ1-4; D might be TRBD1 (5 bases). Trimming took 2 bases from V and 5 from J, leaving 12 bases between them. CDR1 and CDR2 from the germline V gene are GTSNPN and SVGIG (reference sequence). The CDR3 totals 14 residues. For the CDR3, the DNA is TGTGCCTGGAGTAGGGACCTAGAAAATGAAAAACTGTTTTTT. Its protein product is CAWSRDLENEKLFF. Variable domain in full (rest from reference TRBV30 and TRBJ1-4): SQTIHQWPATLVQPVGSPLSLECTVEGTSNPNLYWYRQAAGRGLQLLFYSVGIGQISSEVPQNLSASRPQDRQFILSSKKLLLSDSGFYLCAWSRDLENEKLFFGSGTQLSVL.

This clone has just a few counts. The J gene is TRBJ2-5, the V gene TRBV2; 10 nucleotides align to TRBD1. The CDR3 is 15 amino acids. V was pared by 7 bases and J by 4 bases, with 9 bases of the junction left unmatched. Germline V lookup: CDR1 SNHLY, CDR2 FYNNEI. CDR3 bases: TGTGCCAGCATCCGCGACAGGGGGCGCGGAGAGACCCAGTACTTC. This sequence encodes CASIRDRGRGETQYF.

This clone was counted only a few times. The chain recombines TRBV5-1 with TRBJ1-3; TRBD1 aligns across 7 bases. Looked up from germline, CDR1 is SGHRS and CDR2 is YFSETQ. This CDR3 spans 16 amino acids. V was clipped by 1 base and J by 0 bases; unmatched bases: 4. CDR3 protein: CASSLPGQHSGNTIYF. In DNA form, the CDR3 reads TGCGCCAGCAGCTTGCCGGGACAGCACTCTGGAAACACCATATATTTT.

The chain links TRBV5-1 to TRBJ2-5; 9 positions agree with TRBD1. This CDR3 has 15 amino acids. Germline V gene sequence: CDR1 SGHRS, CDR2 YFSETQ. V lost 5 bases to trimming and J lost 4 bases; unmatched junction nucleotides: 9. CDR3 sequence reads: CASRHGTGKGETQYF. The DNA for the CDR3 is TGCGCCAGCAGGCATGGGACAGGGAAGGGAGAGACCCAGTACTTC.

This chain connects TRBV5-1 to TRBJ1-2, with D unclear. The CDR3 has 15 residues. Germline V gene data show CDR1 as SGHRS and CDR2 as YFSETQ. Trimming pared 0 bases from V and 0 bases from J, leaving 9 bases between. CDR3 amino acids: CASSLGHAANYGYTF. In DNA form, the CDR3 reads TGCGCCAGCAGCTTGGGGCACGCAGCTAACTATGGCTACACCTTC. The whole variable domain, filled in from reference TRBV5-1 and TRBJ1-2, reads KAGVTQTPRYLIKTRGQQVTLSCSPISGHRSVSWYQQTPGQGLQFLFEYFSETQRNKGNFPGRFSGRQFSNSRSEMNVSTLELGDSALYLCASSLGHAANYGYTFGSGTRLTVV.

This chain links TRBV2 with TRBJ2-5; 8 bases line up with TRBD2. The junction had 6 bases not matched to a gene; V was cut back by 8 bases and J by 4 bases. This CDR3 comprises 13 residues. CDR1 is SNHLY, CDR2 FYNNEI, per germline. CDR3 sequence (DNA): TGTGCCAGCCCTAGCCGGGGGGGAGAGACCCAGTACTTC. It is translated as CASPSRGGETQYF.